This T cell receptor beta chain was retrieved from a study of blood T cell repertoires in COVID-19. Using immunoSEQ multiplex PCR, the repertoire was profiled, and TCRdb retains in-frame clones only, with some absent. In the table there are just under 250,000 clones, approximately 86% of which are singletons. Germline V lookup: CDR1 LGHNA, CDR2 YNFKEQ. This CDR3 is built from 16 residues. Trimming cost V 0 bases and J 5 bases, with 16 bases left between them. The sample comprised peripheral blood. The rearrangement joins TRBV4-2 to TRBJ2-5; D possibly corresponds to TRBD1 (6 bases). The clonotype originates from a woman in her 30s who had recovered from COVID-19. The CDR3 nucleotides are TGTGCCAGCAGCCAAGAGGGTACAGGGAGAGTGGAGACCCAGTACTTC. It specifies CASSQEGTGRVETQYF.